What follows is one T cell receptor (beta chain) and its context. This entry belongs to a study of cytomegalovirus exposure and HLA in healthy donors. The CDR3 spans 15 residues. Trimming took off 6 bases at V and 4 bases at J, with 19 bases between the two ends. CDR1 and CDR2 from the germline V gene are MDHEN and SYDVKM. PCR amplification relied on 60 Vbeta primers (plus 13 Jbeta primers). TCRdb keeps only in-frame clones here, not all; method: immunoSEQ multiplex PCR. The data show 170,000 or so clones, with roughly four fifths seen just once and about 1.6% held by the top ten. This TCR came from a man between 45 and 60 years old in good health and CMV-seronegative. This sequence joins TRBV28 and TRBJ2-7; perhaps TRBD2 as D (6 bases). The specimen sequenced was PBMCs. The CDR3 DNA reads as TGTGCCAGCAGAAATTCTCCCAGCGGGCGGTACGAGCAGTACTTC. Protein: CASRNSPSGRYEQYF.